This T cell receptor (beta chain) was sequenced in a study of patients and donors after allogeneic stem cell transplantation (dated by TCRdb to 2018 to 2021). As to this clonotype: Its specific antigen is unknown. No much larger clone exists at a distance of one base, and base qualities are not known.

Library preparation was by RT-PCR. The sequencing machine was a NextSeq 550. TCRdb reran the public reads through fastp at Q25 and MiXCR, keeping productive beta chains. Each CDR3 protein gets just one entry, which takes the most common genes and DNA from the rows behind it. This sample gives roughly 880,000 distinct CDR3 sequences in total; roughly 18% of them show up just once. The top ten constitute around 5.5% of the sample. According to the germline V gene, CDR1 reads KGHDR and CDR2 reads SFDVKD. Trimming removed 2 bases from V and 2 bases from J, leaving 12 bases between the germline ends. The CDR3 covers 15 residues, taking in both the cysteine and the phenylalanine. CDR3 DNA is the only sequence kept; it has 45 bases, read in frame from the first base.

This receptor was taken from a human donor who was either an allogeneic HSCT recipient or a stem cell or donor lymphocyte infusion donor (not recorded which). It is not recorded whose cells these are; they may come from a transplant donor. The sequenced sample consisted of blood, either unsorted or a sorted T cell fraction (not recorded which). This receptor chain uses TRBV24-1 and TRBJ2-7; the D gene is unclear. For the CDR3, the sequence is CATSDSRDFTYEQYF. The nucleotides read TGTGCCACCAGTGATTCGCGTGACTTCACCTACGAGCAGTACTTC.